This T cell receptor beta chain appears in the sequencing data of a study of blood T cells in healthy people across ages. The V end lost 0 bases, the J end lost 5 bases, and 14 bases lay between the germline ends. Germline V lookup: CDR1 SEHNR, CDR2 FQNEAQ (reference sequence). CDR3 length equals 15 residues. Study-wide points: Naive and antigen-experienced cells could not be conclusively compared, given unsorted PBMCs.

A second PCR of about 6 to 11 cycles used a sample-barcoded 5' primer and a J-beta primer mix. Via MiXCR, TCRdb re-called the 5' RACE reads, giving one row per CDR3 protein. The table shows about 700,000 distinct CDR3 sequences, with about 30% occurring only once. This clonotype has at least ten counts. Its antigen is not identified. Material: blood. This chain uses TRBV7-9 with TRBJ2-7, with D hard to call. The TCR comes from a woman aged 80 or older in good health. CDR3 amino acids: CASSLARPGWNEQYF. CDR3 in DNA: TGTGCCAGCAGCTTAGCGCGCCCCGGATGGAACGAGCAGTACTTC.